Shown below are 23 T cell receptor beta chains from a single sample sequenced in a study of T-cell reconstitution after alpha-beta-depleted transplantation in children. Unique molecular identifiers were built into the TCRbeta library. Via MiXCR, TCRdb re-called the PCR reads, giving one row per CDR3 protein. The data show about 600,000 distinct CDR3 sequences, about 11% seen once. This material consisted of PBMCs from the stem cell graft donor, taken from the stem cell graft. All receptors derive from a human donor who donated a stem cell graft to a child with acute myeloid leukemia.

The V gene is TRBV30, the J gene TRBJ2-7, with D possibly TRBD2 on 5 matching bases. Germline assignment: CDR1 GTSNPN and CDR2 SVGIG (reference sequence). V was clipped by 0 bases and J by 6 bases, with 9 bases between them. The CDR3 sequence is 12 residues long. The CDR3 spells CAWSVLEGEQYF. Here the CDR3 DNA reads TGTGCCTGGAGTGTACTAGAAGGCGAGCAGTACTTC. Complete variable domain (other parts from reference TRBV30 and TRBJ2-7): SQTIHQWPATLVQPVGSPLSLECTVEGTSNPNLYWYRQAAGRGLQLLFYSVGIGQISSEVPQNLSASRPQDRQFILSSKKLLLSDSGFYLCAWSVLEGEQYFGPGTRLTVT.

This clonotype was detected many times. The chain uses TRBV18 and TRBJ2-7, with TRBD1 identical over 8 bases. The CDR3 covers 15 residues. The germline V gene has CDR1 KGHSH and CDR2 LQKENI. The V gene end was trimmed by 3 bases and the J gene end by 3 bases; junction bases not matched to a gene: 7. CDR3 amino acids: CASSPGQGAIYEQYF. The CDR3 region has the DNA TGTGCCAGCTCACCTGGACAGGGAGCGATCTACGAGCAGTACTTC.

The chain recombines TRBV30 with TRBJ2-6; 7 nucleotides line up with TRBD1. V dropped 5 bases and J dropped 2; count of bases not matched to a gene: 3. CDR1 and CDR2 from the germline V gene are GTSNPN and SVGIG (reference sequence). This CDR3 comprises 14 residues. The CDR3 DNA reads TGTGCCTGGGGCAGGGGGACTGGGGCCAACGTCCTGACTTTC. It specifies CAWGRGTGANVLTF. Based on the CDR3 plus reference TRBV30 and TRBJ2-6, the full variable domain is SQTIHQWPATLVQPVGSPLSLECTVEGTSNPNLYWYRQAAGRGLQLLFYSVGIGQISSEVPQNLSASRPQDRQFILSSKKLLLSDSGFYLCAWGRGTGANVLTFGAGSRLTVL.

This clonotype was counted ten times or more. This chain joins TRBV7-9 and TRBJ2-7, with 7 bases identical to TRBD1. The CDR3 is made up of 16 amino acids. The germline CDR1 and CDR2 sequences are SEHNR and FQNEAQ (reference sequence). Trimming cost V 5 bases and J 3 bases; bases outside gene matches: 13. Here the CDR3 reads CASSPFGDRVGYEQYF. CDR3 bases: TGTGCCAGCAGCCCCTTCGGTGACAGGGTCGGCTACGAGCAGTACTTC. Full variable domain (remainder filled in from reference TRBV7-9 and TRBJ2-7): DTGVSQNPRHKITKRGQNVTFRCDPISEHNRLYWYRQTLGQGPEFLTYFQNEAQLEKSRLLSDRFSAERPKGSFSTLEIQRTEQGDSAMYLCASSPFGDRVGYEQYFGPGTRLTVT.

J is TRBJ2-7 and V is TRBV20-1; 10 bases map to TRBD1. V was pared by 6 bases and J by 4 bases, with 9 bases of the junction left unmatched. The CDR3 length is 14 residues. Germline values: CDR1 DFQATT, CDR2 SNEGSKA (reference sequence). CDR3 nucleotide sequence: TGCAGTGCGGAAACCGGGACAGGGGATTACGAGCAGTACTTC. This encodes CSAETGTGDYEQYF.

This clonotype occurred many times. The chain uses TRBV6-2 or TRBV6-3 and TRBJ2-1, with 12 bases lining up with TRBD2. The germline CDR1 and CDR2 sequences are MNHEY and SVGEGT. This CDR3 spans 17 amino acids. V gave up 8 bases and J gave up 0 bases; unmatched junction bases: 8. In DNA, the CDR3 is TGTGCCAGCGACGGGACTAGCGGGCGGAGCTCCTACAATGAGCAGTTCTTC. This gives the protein CASDGTSGRSSYNEQFF.

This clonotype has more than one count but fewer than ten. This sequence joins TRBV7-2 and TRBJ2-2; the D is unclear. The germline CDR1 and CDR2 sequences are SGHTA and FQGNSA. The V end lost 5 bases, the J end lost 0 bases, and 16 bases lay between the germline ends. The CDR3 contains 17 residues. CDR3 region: CASSPRSGRPNTGELFF. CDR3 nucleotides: TGTGCCAGCAGCCCTCGTTCTGGCAGACCGAACACCGGGGAGCTGTTTTTT.

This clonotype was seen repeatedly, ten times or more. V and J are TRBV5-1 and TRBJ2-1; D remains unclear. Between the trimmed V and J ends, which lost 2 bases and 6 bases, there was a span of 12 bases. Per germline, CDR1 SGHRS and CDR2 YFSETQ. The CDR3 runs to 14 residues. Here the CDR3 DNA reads TGCGCCAGCAGCTTTAGGACCCTTGGCAATGAGCAGTTCTTC. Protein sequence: CASSFRTLGNEQFF.

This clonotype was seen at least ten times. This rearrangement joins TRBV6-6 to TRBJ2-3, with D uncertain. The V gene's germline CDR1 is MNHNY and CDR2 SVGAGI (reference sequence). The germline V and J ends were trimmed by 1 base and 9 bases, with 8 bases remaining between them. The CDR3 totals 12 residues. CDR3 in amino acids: CASSYLVGTQYF. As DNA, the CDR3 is TGTGCCAGCAGTTACTTGGTAGGCACGCAGTATTTT.

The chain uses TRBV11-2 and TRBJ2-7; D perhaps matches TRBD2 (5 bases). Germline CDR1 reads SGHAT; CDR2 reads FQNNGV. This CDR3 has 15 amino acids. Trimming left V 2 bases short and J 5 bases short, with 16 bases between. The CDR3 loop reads CASSLRGSPVDEQYF. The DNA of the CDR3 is TGTGCCAGCAGCTTACGGGGATCTCCGGTGGACGAGCAGTACTTC.

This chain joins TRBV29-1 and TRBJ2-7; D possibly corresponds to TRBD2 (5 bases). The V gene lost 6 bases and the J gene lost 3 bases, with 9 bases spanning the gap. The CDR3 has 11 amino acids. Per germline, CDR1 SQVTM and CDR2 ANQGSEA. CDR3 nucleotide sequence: TGCAGCGTGATGGAGGTCTACGAGCAGTACTTC. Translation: CSVMEVYEQYF.

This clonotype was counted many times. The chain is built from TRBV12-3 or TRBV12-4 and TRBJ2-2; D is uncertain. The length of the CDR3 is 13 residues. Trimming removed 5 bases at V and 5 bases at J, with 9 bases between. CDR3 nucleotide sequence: TGTGCCAGCAGTGAATTCGGGACCGGGGAGCTGTTTTTT. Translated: CASSEFGTGELFF.

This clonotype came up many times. CDR3 loop: CSAREMAYNEQFF. CDR3 nucleotide sequence: TGCAGTGCTAGAGAAATGGCTTACAATGAGCAGTTCTTC. The J gene is TRBJ2-1, the V gene TRBV20-1; D is unclear. Looked up from germline, CDR1 is DFQATT and CDR2 is SNEGSKA (reference sequence). This CDR3 has 13 amino acids. The V end lost 0 bases, the J end lost 4 bases, and 7 bases lay between the germline ends.

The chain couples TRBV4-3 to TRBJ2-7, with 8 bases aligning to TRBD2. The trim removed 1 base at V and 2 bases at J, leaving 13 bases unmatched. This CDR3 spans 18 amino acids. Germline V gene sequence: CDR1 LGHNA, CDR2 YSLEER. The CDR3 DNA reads TGCGCCAGCAGCCAAGGGAGTAGCGGGAAGACGGTTCCCTACGAGCAGTACTTC. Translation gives CASSQGSSGKTVPYEQYF.

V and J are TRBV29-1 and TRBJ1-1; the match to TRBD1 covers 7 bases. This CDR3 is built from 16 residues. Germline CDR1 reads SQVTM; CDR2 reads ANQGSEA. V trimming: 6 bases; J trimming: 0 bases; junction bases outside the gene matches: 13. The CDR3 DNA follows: TGCAGCGTCACAGGGGAGGGGAAGCACATGAACACTGAAGCTTTCTTT. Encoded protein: CSVTGEGKHMNTEAFF.

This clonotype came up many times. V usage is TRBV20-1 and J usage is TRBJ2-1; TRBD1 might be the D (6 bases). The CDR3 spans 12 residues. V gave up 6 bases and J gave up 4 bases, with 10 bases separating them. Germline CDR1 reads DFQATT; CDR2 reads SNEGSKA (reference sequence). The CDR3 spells CSAYQGYNEQFF. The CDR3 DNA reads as TGCAGTGCGTACCAGGGGTACAATGAGCAGTTCTTC.

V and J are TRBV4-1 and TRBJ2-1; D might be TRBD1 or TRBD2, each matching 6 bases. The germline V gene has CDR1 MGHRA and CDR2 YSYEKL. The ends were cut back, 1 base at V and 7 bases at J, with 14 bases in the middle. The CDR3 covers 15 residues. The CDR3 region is CASSQVGGLKNEQFF. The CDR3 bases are TGCGCCAGCAGCCAAGTAGGGGGGCTAAAAAATGAGCAGTTCTTC.

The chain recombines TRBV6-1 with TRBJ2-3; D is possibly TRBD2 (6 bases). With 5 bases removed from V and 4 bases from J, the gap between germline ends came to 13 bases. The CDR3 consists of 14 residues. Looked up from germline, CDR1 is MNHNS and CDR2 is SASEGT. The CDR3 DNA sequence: TGTGCCAGCAGTCTAGCGATAAGTTCAGATACGCAGTATTTT. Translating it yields CASSLAISSDTQYF.

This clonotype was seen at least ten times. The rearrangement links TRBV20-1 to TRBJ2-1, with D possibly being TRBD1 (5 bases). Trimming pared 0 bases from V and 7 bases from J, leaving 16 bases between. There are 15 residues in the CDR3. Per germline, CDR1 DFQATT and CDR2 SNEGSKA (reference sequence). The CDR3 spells CSAREQGPNYNEQFF. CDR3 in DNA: TGCAGTGCTAGAGAGCAGGGCCCGAACTATAATGAGCAGTTCTTC.

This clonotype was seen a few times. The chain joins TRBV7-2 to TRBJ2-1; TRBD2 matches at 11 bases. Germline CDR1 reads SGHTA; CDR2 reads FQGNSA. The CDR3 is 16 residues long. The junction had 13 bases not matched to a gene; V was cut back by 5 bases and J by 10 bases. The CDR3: CASSPLAGGISVEQFF. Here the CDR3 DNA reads TGTGCCAGCAGCCCGCTAGCGGGAGGCATAAGTGTCGAGCAGTTCTTC.

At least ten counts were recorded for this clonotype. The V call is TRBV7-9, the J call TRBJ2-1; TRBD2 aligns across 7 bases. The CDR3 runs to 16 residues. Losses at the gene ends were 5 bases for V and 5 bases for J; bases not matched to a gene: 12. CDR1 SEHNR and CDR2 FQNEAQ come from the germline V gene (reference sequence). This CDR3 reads CASSPRDISGHNEQFF. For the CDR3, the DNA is TGTGCCAGCAGCCCCCGGGATATTAGCGGGCACAATGAGCAGTTCTTC.

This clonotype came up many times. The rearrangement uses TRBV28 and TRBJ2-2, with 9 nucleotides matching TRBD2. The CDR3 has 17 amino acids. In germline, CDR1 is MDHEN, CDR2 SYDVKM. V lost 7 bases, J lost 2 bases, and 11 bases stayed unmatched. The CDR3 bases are TGTGCCAGCATAACCGCGGGACTAGCTACTAACACCGGGGAGCTGTTTTTT. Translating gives CASITAGLATNTGELFF.

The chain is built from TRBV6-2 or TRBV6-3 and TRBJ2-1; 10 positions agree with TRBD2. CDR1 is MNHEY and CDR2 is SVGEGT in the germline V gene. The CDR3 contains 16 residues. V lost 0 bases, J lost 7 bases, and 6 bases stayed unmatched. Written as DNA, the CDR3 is TGTGCCAGCAGTTACTCGAGGACTAGCGGATTAAATGAGCAGTTCTTC. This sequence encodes CASSYSRTSGLNEQFF.